This paragraph covers one T cell receptor beta chain sequence. The method was immunoSEQ multiplex PCR; TCRdb's version includes in-frame clones alone and lacks a portion of them. The table has 95,000 to 100,000 clones, approximately 82% seen once; the top ten hold less than 11%. The data were taken from a study of blood T cell repertoires in COVID-19. V lost 0 bases, J lost 0 bases, and 8 bases lay in between. The germline gives CDR1 LGHNA, CDR2 YSLEER. The CDR3 loop spans 15 amino acids. The sequenced sample consisted of peripheral blood. The chain uses TRBV4-3 and TRBJ1-1, with D unresolved. The origin of this receptor is a man between 65 and 85 years old with acute or convalescent COVID-19. Here the CDR3 reads CASSQDFPVNTEAFF. The DNA for the CDR3 is TGCGCCAGCAGCCAAGACTTCCCGGTGAACACTGAAGCTTTCTTT.